What follows are 15 T cell receptor beta chains derived from one specimen sequenced in a study of tissue T cells after allogeneic stem cell transplantation. Assay used: immunoSEQ multiplex PCR; TCRdb lists only in-frame clones, some missing. The repertoire holds about 42,000 clones, with more than 90% as singletons. The material was blood, obtained before transplantation. The receptors derive from a woman between 40 and 69 years old who later had graft-versus-host disease after an allogeneic stem cell transplant.

CDR3 nucleotide sequence: TGTGCCAGTAGCCCCCGGGGAGCGGGGGGCGAAGATACGCAGTATTTT. It codes for CASSPRGAGGEDTQYF. This chain uses TRBV19 with TRBJ2-3, with TRBD2 matching over 9 bases. V was clipped by 6 bases and J by 5 bases; unmatched bases: 12. Per germline, CDR1 LNHDA and CDR2 SQIVND (reference sequence). This CDR3 contains 16 residues.

CDR3: CAIRAGTGFDVLTF. Written as DNA, the CDR3 is TGTGCCATCAGGGCCGGGACAGGGTTTGACGTCCTGACTTTC. The chain joins TRBV10-3 to TRBJ2-6; 9 nucleotides align to TRBD1. Losses at the gene ends were 6 bases for V and 11 bases for J; bases not matched to a gene: 8. Germline V gene data show CDR1 as ENHRY and CDR2 as SYGVKD. The CDR3 is made up of 14 amino acids.

This clone was recorded only once. The V and J genes are TRBV21-1 and TRBJ2-2; the table calls TRBD2, which could not be checked here. TRBV21-1 represents a pseudogene. The CDR3 is made up of 16 amino acids. The CDR3 protein is CASSKGRAGGPGELFF. CDR3 nucleotides: TGTGCCAGCAGCAAAGGGCGGGCGGGGGGACCCGGGGAGCTGTTTTTT.

This chain links TRBV24-1 with TRBJ2-1, with D unclear. The CDR3 length is 13 residues. Trimming pared 3 bases from V and 7 bases from J, leaving 9 bases between. Germline V CDR1 and CDR2: KGHDR, SFDVKD. CDR3 protein: CATSDEVRNEQFF. Written as DNA, the CDR3 is TGTGCCACCAGTGATGAGGTTAGGAATGAGCAGTTCTTC.

The rearrangement uses TRBV29-1 and TRBJ2-1; the D is unclear. CDR3 length: 11 residues. Between the trimmed V and J ends, which lost 5 bases and 5 bases, there was a span of 7 bases. The germline V gene encodes CDR1 SQVTM and CDR2 ANQGSEA. The CDR3 is CSVTDNNEQFF. The CDR3, as DNA: TGCAGCGTTACAGACAACAATGAGCAGTTCTTC.

V is TRBV2 and J is TRBJ2-1, with a possible D match to TRBD1 (5 bases). Germline CDR1 and CDR2: SNHLY and FYNNEI. This CDR3 has 13 amino acids. V lost 7 bases and J lost 8, with 15 bases in between. CDR3 amino acids: CASIILVRDEQFF. CDR3 nucleotide sequence: TGTGCCAGCATTATACTCGTCAGGGATGAGCAGTTCTTC. The full variable domain, with the rest looked up from reference TRBV2 and TRBJ2-1, is EPEVTQTPSHQVTQMGQEVILRCVPISNHLYFYWYRQILGQKVEFLVSFYNNEISEKSEIFDDQFSVERPDGSNFTLKIRSTKLEDSAMYFCASIILVRDEQFFGPGTRLTVL.

In DNA form, the CDR3 reads TGTGCCATCTATGCCTGGGTGGGTAACGAGCAGTACTTC. Amino acids: CAIYAWVGNEQYF. The chain uses TRBV2 and TRBJ2-7; D not certain. Trimming cost V 10 bases and J 5 bases, with 18 bases left between them. This CDR3 comprises 13 residues. From germline, CDR1 is SNHLY and CDR2 FYNNEI. Based on the CDR3 plus reference TRBV2 and TRBJ2-7, the full variable domain is EPEVTQTPSHQVTQMGQEVILRCVPISNHLYFYWYRQILGQKVEFLVSFYNNEISEKSEIFDDQFSVERPDGSNFTLKIRSTKLEDSAMYFCAIYAWVGNEQYFGPGTRLTVT.

The genes are TRBV7-2 and TRBJ1-6; D may be TRBD1 (5 bases). CDR1 and CDR2 (germline): SGHTA, FQGNSA. The CDR3 is made up of 15 amino acids. V lost 5 bases and J lost 7, with 15 bases in between. The CDR3 loop reads CASSPLGRMNSPLHF. The CDR3 DNA reads as TGTGCCAGCAGCCCCCTGGGACGGATGAATTCACCCCTCCACTTT.

This rearrangement joins TRBV30 to TRBJ1-4; D is unresolved. V shed 0 bases and J shed 15 bases, with 14 bases lying between them. This CDR3 has 12 amino acids. Germline values: CDR1 GTSNPN, CDR2 SVGIG (reference sequence). Here the CDR3 DNA reads TGTGCCTGGAGTGTACCGGCAGGTACGGTGTTTTTT. Protein sequence: CAWSVPAGTVFF.

This chain links TRBV28 with TRBJ1-5, with 9 bases matching TRBD1. The CDR3 totals 15 residues. Trimming took 5 bases from V and 2 from J; bases not matched to a gene: 4. CDR1 is MDHEN and CDR2 is SYDVKM in the germline V gene. The CDR3 nucleotides read TGTGCCAGCAGTGGCCGGACAGGGGGCAATCAGCCCCAGCATTTT. Protein sequence: CASSGRTGGNQPQHF.

The V gene is TRBV6-5, the J gene TRBJ2-7, with D maybe TRBD2 (6 bases). Trimming took 6 bases from V and 0 from J, leaving 12 bases between them. CDR3 length: 14 amino acids. Germline V CDR1 and CDR2: MNHEY, SVGAGI. The CDR3, as DNA: TGTGCCAGCAGAGCTAGCGACCCCTCCTACGAGCAGTACTTC. This translates into CASRASDPSYEQYF.

J is TRBJ1-4 and V is TRBV27, with D hard to call. In germline, CDR1 is MNHEY, CDR2 SMNVEV (reference sequence). Trimming pared 2 bases from V and 7 bases from J, leaving 11 bases between. The CDR3 extends over 14 amino acids. CDR3: CASSLKGYPEKLFF. The CDR3 DNA reads as TGTGCCAGCAGTTTAAAGGGTTATCCTGAAAAACTGTTTTTT.

This chain uses TRBV6-1 with TRBJ2-7; the match to TRBD2 covers 9 bases. The CDR3 is 16 residues long. CDR1 is MNHNS, CDR2 SASEGT, per germline. V trimming: 2 bases; J trimming: 2 bases; junction bases outside the gene matches: 7. The DNA of the CDR3 is TGTGCCAGCAGTGAATTTAGGACTAGCGCTGCCTACGAGCAGTACTTC. Translated, it gives CASSEFRTSAAYEQYF.

J is TRBJ2-5 and V is TRBV19, with 12 bases fitting TRBD2. CDR3 length: 15 residues. The germline CDR1 and CDR2 sequences are LNHDA and SQIVND (reference sequence). The V and J ends lost 5 bases and 4 bases, in that order; junction bases with no gene match: 5. The CDR3 loop is CASSFGLAGRETQYF. The CDR3, as DNA: TGTGCCAGTAGTTTCGGACTAGCGGGAAGAGAGACCCAGTACTTC.

With respect to this clone: One end of the junction is discordant with germline, which a read error may explain. This chain uses TRBV15 with TRBJ2-2; 8 positions match TRBD2. Germline-derived CDR1 and CDR2 are LNHNV and YYDKDF (reference sequence). This CDR3 contains 17 residues. The DNA for the CDR3 is TGTGCCACCAGCAGAGTTTGGCTAGCGGGTCCAGCCCGGGGAGCTGTTTTT. Translation: CATSRVWLAGPARGAVF.